This passage covers 2 T cell receptor beta chains from one sample sequenced in a study of shared clonotypes between healthy human individuals. TCRdb's table, derived via immunoSEQ multiplex PCR, lists solely in-frame clones and lacks some. Of about 2.3 million clones listed, 90% to 95% are singletons. The sample consisted of naive CD4+ T cells from PBMCs. The subset is: CD45RA+ positively selected. Receptors originate from a young man in good health. Some clones in this sample may be carry-over from other donors' samples.

The rearrangement links TRBV27 to TRBJ2-2; the D gene is possibly TRBD2 (7 bases). Germline loops: CDR1 MNHEY, CDR2 SMNVEV (reference sequence). The CDR3 extends over 15 amino acids. V lost 3 bases and J 2 bases, leaving 10 bases between the germline ends. CDR3 in DNA: TGTGCCAGCAGTTTCCGGGGGGCTAACACCGGGGAGCTGTTTTTT. Its translation is CASSFRGANTGELFF.

V and J are TRBV28 and TRBJ2-2; 8 nucleotides line up with TRBD2. Unmatched junction bases numbered 9, after V lost 6 bases and J lost 3 bases. CDR1 is MDHEN, CDR2 SYDVKM, per germline. The CDR3 length is 16 residues. CDR3 DNA sequence: TGTGCCAGCAGCCCCCGGGCGGGAGGATACACCGGGGAGCTGTTTTTT. This encodes CASSPRAGGYTGELFF.